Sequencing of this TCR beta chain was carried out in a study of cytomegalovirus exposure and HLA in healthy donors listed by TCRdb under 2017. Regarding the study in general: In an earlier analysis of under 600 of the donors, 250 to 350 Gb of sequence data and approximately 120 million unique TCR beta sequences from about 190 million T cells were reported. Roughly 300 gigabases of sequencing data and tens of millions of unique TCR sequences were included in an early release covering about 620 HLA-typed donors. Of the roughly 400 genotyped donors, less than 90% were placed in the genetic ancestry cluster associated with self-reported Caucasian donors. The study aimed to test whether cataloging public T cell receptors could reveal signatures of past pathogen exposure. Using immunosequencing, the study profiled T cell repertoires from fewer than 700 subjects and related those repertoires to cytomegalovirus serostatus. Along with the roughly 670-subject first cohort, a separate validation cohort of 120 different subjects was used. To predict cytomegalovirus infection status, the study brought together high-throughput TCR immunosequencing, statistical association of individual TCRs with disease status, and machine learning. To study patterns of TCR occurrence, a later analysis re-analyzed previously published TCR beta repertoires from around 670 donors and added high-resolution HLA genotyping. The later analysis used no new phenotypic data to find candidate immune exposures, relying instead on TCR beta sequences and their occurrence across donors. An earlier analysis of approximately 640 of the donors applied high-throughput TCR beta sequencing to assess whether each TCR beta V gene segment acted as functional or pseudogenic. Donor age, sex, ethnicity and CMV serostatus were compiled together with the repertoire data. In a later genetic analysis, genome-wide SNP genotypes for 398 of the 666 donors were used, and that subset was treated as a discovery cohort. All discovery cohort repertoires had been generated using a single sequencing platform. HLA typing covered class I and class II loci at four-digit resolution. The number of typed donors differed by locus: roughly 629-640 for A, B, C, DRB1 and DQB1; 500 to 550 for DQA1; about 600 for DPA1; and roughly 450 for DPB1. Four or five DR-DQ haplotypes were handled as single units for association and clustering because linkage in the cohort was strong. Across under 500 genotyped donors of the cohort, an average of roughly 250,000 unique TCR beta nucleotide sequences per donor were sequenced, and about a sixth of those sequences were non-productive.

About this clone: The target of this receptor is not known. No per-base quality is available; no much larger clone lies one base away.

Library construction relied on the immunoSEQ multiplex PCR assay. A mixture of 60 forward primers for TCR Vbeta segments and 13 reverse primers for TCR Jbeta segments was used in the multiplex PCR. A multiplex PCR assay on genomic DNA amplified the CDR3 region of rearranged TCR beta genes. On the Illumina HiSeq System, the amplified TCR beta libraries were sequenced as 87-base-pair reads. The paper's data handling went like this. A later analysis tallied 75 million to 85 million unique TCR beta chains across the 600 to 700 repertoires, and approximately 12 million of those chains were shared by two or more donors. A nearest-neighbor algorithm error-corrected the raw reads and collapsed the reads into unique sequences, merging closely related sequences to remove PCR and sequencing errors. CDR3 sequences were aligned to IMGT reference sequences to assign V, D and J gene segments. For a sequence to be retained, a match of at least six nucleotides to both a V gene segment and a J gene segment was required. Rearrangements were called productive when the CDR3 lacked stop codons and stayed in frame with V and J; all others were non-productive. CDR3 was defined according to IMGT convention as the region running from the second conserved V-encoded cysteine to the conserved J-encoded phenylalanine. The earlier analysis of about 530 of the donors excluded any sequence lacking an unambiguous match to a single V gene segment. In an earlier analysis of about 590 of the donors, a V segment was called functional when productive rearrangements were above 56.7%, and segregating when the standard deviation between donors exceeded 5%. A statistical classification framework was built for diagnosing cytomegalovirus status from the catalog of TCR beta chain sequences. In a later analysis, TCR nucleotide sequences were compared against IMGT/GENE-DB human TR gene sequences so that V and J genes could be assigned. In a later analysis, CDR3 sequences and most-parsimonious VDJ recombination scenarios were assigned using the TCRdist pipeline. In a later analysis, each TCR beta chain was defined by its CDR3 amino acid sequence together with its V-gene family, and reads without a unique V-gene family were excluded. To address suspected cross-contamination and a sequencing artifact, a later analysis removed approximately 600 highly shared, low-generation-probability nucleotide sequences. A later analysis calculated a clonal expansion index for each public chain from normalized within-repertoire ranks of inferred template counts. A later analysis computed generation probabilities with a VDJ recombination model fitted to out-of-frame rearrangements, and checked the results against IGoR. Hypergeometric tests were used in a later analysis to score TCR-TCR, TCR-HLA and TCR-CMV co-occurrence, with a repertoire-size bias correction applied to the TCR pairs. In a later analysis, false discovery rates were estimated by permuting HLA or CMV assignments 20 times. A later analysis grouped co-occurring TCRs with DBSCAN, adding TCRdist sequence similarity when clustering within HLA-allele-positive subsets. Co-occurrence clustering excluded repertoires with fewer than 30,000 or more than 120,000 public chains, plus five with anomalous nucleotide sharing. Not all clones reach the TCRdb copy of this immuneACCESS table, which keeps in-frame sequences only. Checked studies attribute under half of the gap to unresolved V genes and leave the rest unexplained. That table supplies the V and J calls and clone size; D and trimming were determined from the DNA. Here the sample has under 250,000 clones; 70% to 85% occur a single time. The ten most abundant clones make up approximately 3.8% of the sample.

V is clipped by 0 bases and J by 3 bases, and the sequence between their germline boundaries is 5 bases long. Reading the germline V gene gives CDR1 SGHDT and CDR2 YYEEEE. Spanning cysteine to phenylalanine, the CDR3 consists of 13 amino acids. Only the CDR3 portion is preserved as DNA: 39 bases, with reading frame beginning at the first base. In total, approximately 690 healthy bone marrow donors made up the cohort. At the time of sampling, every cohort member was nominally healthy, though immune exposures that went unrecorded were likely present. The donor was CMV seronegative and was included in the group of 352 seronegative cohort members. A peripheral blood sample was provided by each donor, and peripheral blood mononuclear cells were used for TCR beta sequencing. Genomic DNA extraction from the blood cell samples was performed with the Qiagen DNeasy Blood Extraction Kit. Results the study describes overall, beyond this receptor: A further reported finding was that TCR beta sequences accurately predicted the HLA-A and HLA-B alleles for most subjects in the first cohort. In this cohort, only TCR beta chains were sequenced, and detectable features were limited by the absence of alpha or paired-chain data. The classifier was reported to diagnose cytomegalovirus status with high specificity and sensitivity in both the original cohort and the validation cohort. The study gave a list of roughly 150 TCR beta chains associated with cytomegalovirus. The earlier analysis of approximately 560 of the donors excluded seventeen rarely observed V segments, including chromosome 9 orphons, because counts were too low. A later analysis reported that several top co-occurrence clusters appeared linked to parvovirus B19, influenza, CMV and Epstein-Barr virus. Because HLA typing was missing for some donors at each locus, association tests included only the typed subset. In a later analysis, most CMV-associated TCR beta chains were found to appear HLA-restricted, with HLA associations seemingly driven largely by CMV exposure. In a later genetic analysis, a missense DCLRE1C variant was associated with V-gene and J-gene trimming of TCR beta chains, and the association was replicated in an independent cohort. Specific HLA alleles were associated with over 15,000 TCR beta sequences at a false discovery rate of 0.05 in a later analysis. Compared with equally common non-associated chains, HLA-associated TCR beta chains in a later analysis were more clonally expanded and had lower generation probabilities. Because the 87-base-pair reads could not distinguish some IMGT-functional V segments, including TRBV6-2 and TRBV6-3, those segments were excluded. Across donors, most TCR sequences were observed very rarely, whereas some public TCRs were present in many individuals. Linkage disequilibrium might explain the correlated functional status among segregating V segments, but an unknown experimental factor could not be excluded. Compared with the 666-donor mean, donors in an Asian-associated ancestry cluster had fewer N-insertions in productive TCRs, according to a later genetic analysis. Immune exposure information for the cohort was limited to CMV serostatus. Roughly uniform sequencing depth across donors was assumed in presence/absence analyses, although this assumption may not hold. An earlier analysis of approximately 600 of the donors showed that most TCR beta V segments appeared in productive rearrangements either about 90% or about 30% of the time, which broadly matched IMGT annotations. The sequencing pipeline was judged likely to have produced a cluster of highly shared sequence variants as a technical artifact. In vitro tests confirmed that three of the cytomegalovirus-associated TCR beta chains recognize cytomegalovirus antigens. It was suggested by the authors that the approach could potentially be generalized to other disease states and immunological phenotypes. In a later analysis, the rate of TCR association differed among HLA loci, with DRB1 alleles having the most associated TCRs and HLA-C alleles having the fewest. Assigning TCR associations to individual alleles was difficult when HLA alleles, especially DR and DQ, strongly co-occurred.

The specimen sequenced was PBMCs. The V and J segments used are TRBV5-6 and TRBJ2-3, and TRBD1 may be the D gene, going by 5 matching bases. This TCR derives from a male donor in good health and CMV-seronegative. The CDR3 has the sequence CASSLDRTDTQYF. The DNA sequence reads TGTGCCAGCAGCTTGGACAGGACAGATACGCAGTATTTT.